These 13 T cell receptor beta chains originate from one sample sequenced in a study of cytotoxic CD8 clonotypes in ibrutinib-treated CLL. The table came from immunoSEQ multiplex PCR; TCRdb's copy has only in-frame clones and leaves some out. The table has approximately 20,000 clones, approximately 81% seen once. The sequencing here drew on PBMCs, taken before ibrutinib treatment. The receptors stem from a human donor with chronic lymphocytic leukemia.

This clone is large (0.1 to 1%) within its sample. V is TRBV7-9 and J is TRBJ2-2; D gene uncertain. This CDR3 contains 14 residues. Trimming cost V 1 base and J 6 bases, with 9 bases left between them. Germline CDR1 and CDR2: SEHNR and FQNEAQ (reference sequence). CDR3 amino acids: CASSLGDISGELFF. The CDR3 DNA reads TGTGCCAGCAGCTTAGGTGACATCTCCGGGGAGCTGTTTTTT.

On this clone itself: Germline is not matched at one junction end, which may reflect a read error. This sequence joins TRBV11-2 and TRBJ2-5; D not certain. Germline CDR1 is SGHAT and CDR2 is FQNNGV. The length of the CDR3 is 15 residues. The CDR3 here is CANSLDQRRRGTQYF. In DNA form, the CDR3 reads TGTGCCAACAGCTTAGATCAAAGACGTCGAGGGACCCAGTACTTC.

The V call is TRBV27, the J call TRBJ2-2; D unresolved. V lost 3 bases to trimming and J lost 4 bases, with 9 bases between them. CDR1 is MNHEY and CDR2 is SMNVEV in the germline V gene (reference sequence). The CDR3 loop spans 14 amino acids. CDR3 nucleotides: TGTGCCAGCAGTTTTAACCGTCCCACCGGGGAGCTGTTTTTT. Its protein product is CASSFNRPTGELFF.

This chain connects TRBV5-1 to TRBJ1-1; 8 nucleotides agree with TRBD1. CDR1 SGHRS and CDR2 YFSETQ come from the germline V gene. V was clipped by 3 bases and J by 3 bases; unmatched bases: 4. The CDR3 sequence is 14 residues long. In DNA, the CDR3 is TGCGCCAGCAGCTCGCAGGGGGCGGACACTGAAGCTTTCTTT. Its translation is CASSSQGADTEAFF.

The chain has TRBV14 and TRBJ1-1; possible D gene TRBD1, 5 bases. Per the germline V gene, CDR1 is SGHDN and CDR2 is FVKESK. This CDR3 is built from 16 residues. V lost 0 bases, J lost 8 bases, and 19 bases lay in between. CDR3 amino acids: CASSQELSRVGGEAFF. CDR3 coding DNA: TGTGCCAGCAGCCAAGAACTAAGCAGGGTTGGTGGAGAAGCTTTCTTT.

CDR3: CASSSGETAQYF. The CDR3, as DNA: TGTGCCAGCAGCTCCGGGGAAACAGCTCAGTACTTC. V is TRBV5-8 and J is TRBJ2-7, with a weak D call TRBD2 (5 bases). Per germline, CDR1 SGHTS and CDR2 YDEGEE. CDR3 size: 12 residues. Trimming cost V 3 bases and J 10 bases, with 14 bases left between them.

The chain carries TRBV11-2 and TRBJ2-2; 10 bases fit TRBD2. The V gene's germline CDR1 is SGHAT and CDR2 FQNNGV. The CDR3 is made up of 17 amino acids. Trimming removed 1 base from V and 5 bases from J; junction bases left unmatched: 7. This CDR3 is CASSLGLAGAQTGELFF. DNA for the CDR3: TGTGCCAGCAGCTTAGGCCTAGCGGGGGCCCAAACCGGGGAGCTGTTTTTT.

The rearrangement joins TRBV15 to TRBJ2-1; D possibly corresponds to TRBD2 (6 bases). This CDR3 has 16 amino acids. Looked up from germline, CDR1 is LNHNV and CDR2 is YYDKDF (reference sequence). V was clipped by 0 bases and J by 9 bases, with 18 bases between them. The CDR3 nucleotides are TGTGCCACCAGCAGAGAACCACAGGCGGGATTTGGTGAGCAGTTCTTC. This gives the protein CATSREPQAGFGEQFF.

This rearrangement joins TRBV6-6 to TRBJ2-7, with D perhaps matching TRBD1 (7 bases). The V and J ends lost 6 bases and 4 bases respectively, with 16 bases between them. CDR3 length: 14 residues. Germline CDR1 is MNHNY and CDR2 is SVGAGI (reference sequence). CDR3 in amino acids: CASSPQGGGYEQYF. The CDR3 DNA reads TGTGCCAGCAGCCCCCAGGGGGGTGGGTACGAGCAGTACTTC.

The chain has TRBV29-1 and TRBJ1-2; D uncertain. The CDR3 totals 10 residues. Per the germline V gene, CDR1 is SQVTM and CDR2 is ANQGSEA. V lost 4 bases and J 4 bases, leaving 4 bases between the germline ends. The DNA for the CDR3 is TGCAGCGTTGCGAGCTATGGCTACACCTTC. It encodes CSVASYGYTF.

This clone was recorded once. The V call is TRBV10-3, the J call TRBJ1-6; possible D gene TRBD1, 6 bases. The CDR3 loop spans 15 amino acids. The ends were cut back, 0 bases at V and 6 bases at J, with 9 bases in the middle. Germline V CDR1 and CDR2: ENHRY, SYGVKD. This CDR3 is CAISESKGGNSPLHF. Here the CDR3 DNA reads TGTGCCATCAGTGAGTCGAAGGGGGGTAATTCACCCCTCCACTTT.

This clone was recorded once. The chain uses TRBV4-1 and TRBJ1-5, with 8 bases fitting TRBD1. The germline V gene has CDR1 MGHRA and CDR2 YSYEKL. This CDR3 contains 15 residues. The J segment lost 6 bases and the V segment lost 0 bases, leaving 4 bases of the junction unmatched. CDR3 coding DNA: TGCGCCAGCAGCCAAGACGACAGGGGACGTCAGCCCCAGCATTTT. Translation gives CASSQDDRGRQPQHF.

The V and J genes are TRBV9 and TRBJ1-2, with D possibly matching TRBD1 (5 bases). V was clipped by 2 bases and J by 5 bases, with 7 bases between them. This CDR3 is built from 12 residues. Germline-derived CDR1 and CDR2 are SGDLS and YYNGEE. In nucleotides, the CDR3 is TGTGCCAGCAGCGTTGGGGGGTATGGCTACACCTTC. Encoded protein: CASSVGGYGYTF.